These T cell receptor beta chains were read from a single sample in a study of beta chain features in type 1 diabetes. This table comes from immunoSEQ multiplex PCR, and its TCRdb copy is limited to in-frame clones, with some not included. The sample lists about 660,000 clones, around an eighth occurring once. The source material was naive CD4+ T cells from blood. The receptors were gathered from a man between 18 and 29 years old with type 1 diabetes. CDR3s include the opening cysteine and the closing phenylalanine or tryptophan. The order of the fields is clone size, V gene, J gene, D gene, CDR3 protein, CDR3 DNA. A D gene is named only where the DNA matches it firmly. The size of a clone is reported for some rows only, either as once, few or many, or as a class for expanded clones.

clone size: once
V gene: TRBV6-5
J gene: TRBJ2-3
D gene: -
CDR3 protein: CASGGGRGVTQYF
CDR3 DNA: TGTGCCAGCGGGGGCGGGAGAGGTGTTACGCAGTATTTT

clone size: few
V gene: TRBV4-3
J gene: TRBJ2-1
D gene: -
CDR3 protein: CASSQDPQGVTRYNEQFF
CDR3 DNA: TGCGCCAGCAGCCAAGATCCGCAGGGTGTAACGCGGTACAATGAGCAGTTCTTC

clone size: -
V gene: TRBV21-1
J gene: TRBJ1-3
D gene: -
CDR3 protein: CASSKALQGRGAGNTIYF
CDR3 DNA: TGTGCCAGCAGCAAAGCGCTACAAGGGCGGGGAGCCGGAAACACCATATATTTT

clone size: few
V gene: TRBV6-5
J gene: TRBJ2-3
D gene: -
CDR3 protein: CASSYAGYPDTQYF
CDR3 DNA: TGTGCCAGCAGCTACGCCGGCTATCCAGATACGCAGTATTTT

clone size: -
V gene: TRBV11-2
J gene: TRBJ2-2
D gene: TRBD1
CDR3 protein: CASSPRTGSVTGELFF
CDR3 DNA: TGTGCCAGCAGCCCCAGGACAGGGTCGGTCACCGGGGAGCTGTTTTTT

clone size: -
V gene: TRBV5-1
J gene: TRBJ1-1
D gene: TRBD1
CDR3 protein: CASSLTGGANTEAFF
CDR3 DNA: TGCGCCAGCAGCTTGACAGGGGGCGCGAACACTGAAGCTTTCTTT

clone size: -
V gene: TRBV20-1
J gene: TRBJ2-5
D gene: -
CDR3 protein: CSARRRETQYF
CDR3 DNA: TGCAGTGCTAGAAGACGGGAGACCCAGTACTTC

clone size: -
V gene: TRBV28
J gene: TRBJ2-1
D gene: -
CDR3 protein: CASKTATYNEQFF
CDR3 DNA: TGTGCCAGCAAGACAGCTACTTACAATGAGCAGTTCTTC

clone size: few
V gene: TRBV14
J gene: TRBJ2-5
D gene: TRBD1
CDR3 protein: CASSLTGSQETQYF
CDR3 DNA: TGTGCCAGCAGCCTGACAGGGAGCCAAGAGACCCAGTACTTC

clone size: few
V gene: TRBV4-3
J gene: TRBJ1-1
D gene: -
CDR3 protein: CASSRGQGDTEAFF
CDR3 DNA: TGCGCCAGCAGCCGCGGCCAGGGAGATACTGAAGCTTTCTTT

clone size: few
V gene: TRBV5-8
J gene: TRBJ1-1
D gene: TRBD1
CDR3 protein: CASSPTGMNTEAFF
CDR3 DNA: TGTGCCAGCAGCCCGACAGGGATGAACACTGAAGCTTTCTTT

clone size: -
V gene: TRBV5-1
J gene: TRBJ1-2
D gene: -
CDR3 protein: CASSFVAGANYGYTF
CDR3 DNA: TGCGCCAGCAGCTTCGTGGCAGGAGCTAACTATGGCTACACCTTC

clone size: -
V gene: TRBV9
J gene: TRBJ2-4
D gene: -
CDR3 protein: CASSVGGSDKNIQYF
CDR3 DNA: TGTGCCAGCAGCGTAGGAGGTAGCGACAAAAACATTCAGTACTTC

clone size: -
V gene: TRBV29-1
J gene: TRBJ1-5
D gene: -
CDR3 protein: CSVGNRGNQPQHF
CDR3 DNA: TGCAGCGTTGGGAACAGGGGCAATCAGCCCCAGCATTTT

clone size: few
V gene: TRBV5-4
J gene: TRBJ2-3
D gene: -
CDR3 protein: CASSPTGSRLGGTDTQYF
CDR3 DNA: TGTGCCAGCAGCCCGACAGGGTCGAGACTAGGAGGCACAGATACGCAGTATTTT

clone size: -
V gene: TRBV7-2
J gene: TRBJ1-5
D gene: -
CDR3 protein: CASSLNREQPQHF
CDR3 DNA: TGTGCCAGCAGCTTAAATAGGGAACAGCCCCAGCATTTT

clone size: few
V gene: TRBV7-9
J gene: TRBJ2-7
D gene: TRBD2
CDR3 protein: CASSPRGGTMGEQYF
CDR3 DNA: TGTGCCAGCAGCCCCCGCGGGGGGACAATGGGCGAGCAGTACTTC

clone size: -
V gene: TRBV5-1
J gene: TRBJ1-1
D gene: -
CDR3 protein: CASRPYTGLNTEAFF
CDR3 DNA: TGCGCCAGCAGACCCTATACAGGGCTGAACACTGAAGCTTTCTTT

clone size: -
V gene: TRBV19
J gene: TRBJ2-5
D gene: TRBD2
CDR3 protein: CASSTAGAGQETQYF
CDR3 DNA: TGTGCCAGTAGTACAGCGGGAGCCGGCCAAGAGACCCAGTACTTC

clone size: -
V gene: TRBV5-4
J gene: TRBJ2-7
D gene: -
CDR3 protein: CASASESSYEQYF
CDR3 DNA: TGTGCCAGTGCTAGCGAGAGCTCCTACGAGCAGTACTTC

clone size: few
V gene: TRBV5-1
J gene: TRBJ2-1
D gene: -
CDR3 protein: CASSSAVGDEQFF
CDR3 DNA: TGCGCCAGCAGCTCGGCGGTCGGCGATGAGCAGTTCTTC

clone size: -
V gene: TRBV18
J gene: TRBJ2-5
D gene: -
CDR3 protein: CASSPRAGDETQYF
CDR3 DNA: TGTGCCAGCTCACCAAGGGCTGGGGATGAGACCCAGTACTTC

clone size: -
V gene: TRBV5-1
J gene: TRBJ1-2
D gene: -
CDR3 protein: CASSWQGGRAGYTF
CDR3 DNA: TGCGCCAGCAGCTGGCAGGGAGGCCGTGCTGGCTACACCTTC

clone size: few
V gene: TRBV28
J gene: TRBJ2-2
D gene: TRBD2
CDR3 protein: CASSSPRLAGGPNGELFF
CDR3 DNA: TGTGCCAGCAGTTCTCCCCGCCTAGCGGGGGGGCCGAACGGGGAGCTGTTTTTT

clone size: once
V gene: TRBV27
J gene: TRBJ2-7
D gene: -
CDR3 protein: CASSLSGAGPEQYF
CDR3 DNA: TGTGCCAGCAGTTTATCGGGAGCGGGCCCAGAGCAGTACTTC

clone size: few
V gene: TRBV7-2
J gene: TRBJ1-1
D gene: -
CDR3 protein: CASSFGTGTGPFF
CDR3 DNA: -

clone size: -
V gene: TRBV30
J gene: TRBJ1-5
D gene: -
CDR3 protein: CAWSNGAELSPQHF
CDR3 DNA: TGTGCCTGGAGTAATGGGGCCGAGCTAAGTCCCCAGCATTTT

clone size: -
V gene: TRBV28
J gene: TRBJ2-7
D gene: TRBD1
CDR3 protein: CATGQVSYEQYF
CDR3 DNA: TGTGCCACCGGACAGGTCTCCTACGAGCAGTACTTC

clone size: -
V gene: TRBV7-9
J gene: TRBJ1-4
D gene: TRBD1
CDR3 protein: CASSLGQGATNEKLFF
CDR3 DNA: TGTGCCAGCAGCTTGGGACAGGGAGCAACTAATGAAAAACTGTTTTTT

clone size: -
V gene: TRBV11-3
J gene: TRBJ2-1
D gene: -
CDR3 protein: CASSQGLEYNEQFF
CDR3 DNA: TGTGCCAGCAGTCAGGGACTGGAGTACAATGAGCAGTTCTTC

clone size: few
V gene: TRBV30
J gene: TRBJ2-3
D gene: -
CDR3 protein: CAWSPYTDTQYF
CDR3 DNA: TGTGCCTGGAGTCCCTATACAGATACGCAGTATTTT

clone size: few
V gene: TRBV9
J gene: TRBJ1-4
D gene: TRBD1
CDR3 protein: CASSLRQGSEKLFF
CDR3 DNA: TGTGCCAGCAGCTTAAGACAGGGCAGCGAAAAACTGTTTTTT

clone size: few
V gene: TRBV4-2
J gene: TRBJ2-4
D gene: TRBD2
CDR3 protein: CASSQDGTSGGARDIQYF
CDR3 DNA: TGTGCCAGCAGCCAAGATGGGACTAGCGGGGGGGCAAGGGACATTCAGTACTTC

clone size: few
V gene: TRBV2
J gene: TRBJ2-7
D gene: -
CDR3 protein: CASSELSVGEQYF
CDR3 DNA: TGTGCCAGCAGTGAACTCTCGGTTGGCGAGCAGTACTTC

clone size: -
V gene: TRBV7-2
J gene: TRBJ2-5
D gene: -
CDR3 protein: CASSTDAGHRTQYF
CDR3 DNA: TGTGCCAGCAGCACTGACGCGGGACATCGGACCCAGTACTTC

clone size: -
V gene: TRBV30
J gene: TRBJ1-1
D gene: -
CDR3 protein: CAWSVGREYEAFF
CDR3 DNA: TGTGCCTGGAGTGTAGGCAGGGAATATGAAGCTTTCTTT

clone size: few
V gene: TRBV7-7
J gene: TRBJ2-3
D gene: TRBD2
CDR3 protein: CASSLSSGGTDTQYF
CDR3 DNA: TGTGCTAGCAGCTTATCCAGCGGGGGCACAGATACGCAGTATTTT

clone size: few
V gene: TRBV29-1
J gene: TRBJ2-1
D gene: -
CDR3 protein: CSVVRGPSYNEQFF
CDR3 DNA: TGCAGCGTTGTTCGGGGTCCCTCCTACAATGAGCAGTTCTTC